This TCR beta chain is from a study of blood T cell repertoires in COVID-19 (dated by TCRdb to about 2020). About the study as a whole: Samples covering the acute and convalescent phases of COVID-19 were provided by collaborators in the United States, Italy and Spain. The material from the prospective study consisted of cDNA or gDNA derived from T cells, B-cell-depleted T cells, or PBMCs. The dataset comprised deeply sampled blood TCRbeta repertoires from subjects exposed to, actively infected with, or recovered from COVID-19. The repertoires were released in a freely available public database intended as a resource for research on the immune response to SARS-CoV-2. The samples were drawn from two sources: the first 160 participants of the ongoing ImmuneRACE study, and about 1,300 subjects contributed by 6 global collaborators. The sample metadata nearly always contained a de-identified subject ID, COVID-19 status, age in years and sex. Where available, HLA class I and class II types were taken from metadata supplied by the sample provider and were not determined by assay-based typing.

On the study overall, not on this receptor specifically: How much clinical and demographic metadata was included differed by source and by participant, and the metadata was provided uncurated.

Each collaborating institution followed its own protocols to collect whole blood in K2EDTA tubes. For TCRbeta analysis, collaborator samples were shipped as frozen whole blood, as isolated PBMCs, or as DNA extracted from either sample type. Remarks on this clone: Its antigen is unknown. One base away there is no much larger clone; base qualities are not given.

From the germline V gene (reference sequence), CDR1 is LGHDT and CDR2 is YNNKEL. From the cysteine up to the phenylalanine, the CDR3 has a length of 14 residues. The read is trimmed to its CDR3 DNA, 42 bases read in frame from base 1. V gives up 0 bases and J gives up 4 bases, and the segment between their germline ends measures 7 bases. TCRbeta CDR3 regions were amplified from genomic DNA by means of the immunoSEQ Assay, a bias-controlled multiplex PCR. The study's processing was this. Within the assay, amplification of reference gene primers was used to estimate how many nucleated cells each sample contained. Sequence reads were collapsed and filtered to measure the absolute abundance of every unique TCRbeta CDR3 rearrangement. Productive Simpson clonality was computed per sample as the square root of Simpson's diversity index over productive rearrangements. Held by TCRdb, this immuneACCESS table contains in-frame sequences only and omits some clones. Under half of the omission traces to an unresolved V gene where checked; the cause of the rest is unknown. For V, J and clone size, that table is used; D and trimming come from the DNA. This sample comprises around 150,000 clones, approximately 80% of them detected only once. The ten largest clones represent almost 8.5% of the sample.

Sequenced: peripheral blood. The chain is made from TRBV3-1 (or the pseudogene TRBV3-2) and TRBJ2-1; the D gene is perhaps TRBD1, from 5 matching bases. The TCR originated in a woman aged 55-75 years with active or convalescent COVID-19. The CDR3 amino acid sequence is: CASSQEGAYNEQFF. The sequenced DNA is TGTGCCAGCAGCCAAGAAGGGGCTTACAATGAGCAGTTCTTC.